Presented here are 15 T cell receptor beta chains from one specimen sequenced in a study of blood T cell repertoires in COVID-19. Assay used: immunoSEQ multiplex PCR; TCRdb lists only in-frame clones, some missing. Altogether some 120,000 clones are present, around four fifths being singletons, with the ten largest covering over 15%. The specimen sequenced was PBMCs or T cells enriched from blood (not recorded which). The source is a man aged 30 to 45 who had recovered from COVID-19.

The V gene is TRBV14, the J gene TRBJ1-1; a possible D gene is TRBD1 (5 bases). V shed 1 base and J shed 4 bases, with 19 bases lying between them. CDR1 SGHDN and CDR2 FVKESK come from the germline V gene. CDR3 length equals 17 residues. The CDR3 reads CASSQVNRRGGVTEAFF. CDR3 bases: TGTGCCAGCAGCCAAGTAAACAGACGGGGGGGAGTCACTGAAGCTTTCTTT.

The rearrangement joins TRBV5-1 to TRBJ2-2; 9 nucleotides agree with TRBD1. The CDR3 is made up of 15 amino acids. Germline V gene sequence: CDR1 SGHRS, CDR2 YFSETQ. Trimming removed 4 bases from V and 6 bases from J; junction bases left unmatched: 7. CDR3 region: CASSLRTGAAGELFF. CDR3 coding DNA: TGCGCCAGCAGCCTGAGGACAGGGGCCGCCGGGGAGCTGTTTTTT.

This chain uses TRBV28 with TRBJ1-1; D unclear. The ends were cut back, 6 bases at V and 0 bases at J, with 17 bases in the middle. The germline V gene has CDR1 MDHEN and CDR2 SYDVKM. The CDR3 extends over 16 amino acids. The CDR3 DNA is TGTGCCAGCAGCCTCGGACGAGGGCGGTTGAACACTGAAGCTTTCTTT. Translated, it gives CASSLGRGRLNTEAFF.

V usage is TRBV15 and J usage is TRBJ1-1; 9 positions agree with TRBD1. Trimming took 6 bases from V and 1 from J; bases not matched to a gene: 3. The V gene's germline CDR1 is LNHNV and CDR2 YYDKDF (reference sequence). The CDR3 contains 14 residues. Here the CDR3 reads CATRKTGGNTEAFF. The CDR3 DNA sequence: TGTGCCACCAGGAAGACAGGGGGGAACACTGAAGCTTTCTTT.

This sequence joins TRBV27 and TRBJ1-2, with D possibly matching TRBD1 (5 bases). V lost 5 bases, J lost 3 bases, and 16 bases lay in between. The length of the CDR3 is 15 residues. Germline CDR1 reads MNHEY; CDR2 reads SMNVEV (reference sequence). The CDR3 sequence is CASSPDSGGHYGYTF. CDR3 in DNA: TGTGCCAGCAGTCCCGACAGCGGGGGTCACTATGGCTACACCTTC.

CDR3 coding DNA: TGTGCCTGGAAATCCCCGGGTAGCGGGAGCTTGTCATTATGGGAGACCCAGTACTTC. Residues: CAWKSPGSGSLSLWETQYF. The chain links TRBV30 to TRBJ2-5; TRBD2 matches at 9 bases. Unmatched junction bases numbered 23, after V lost 4 bases and J lost 5 bases. The V gene's germline CDR1 is GTSNPN and CDR2 SVGIG (reference sequence). The CDR3 totals 19 residues.

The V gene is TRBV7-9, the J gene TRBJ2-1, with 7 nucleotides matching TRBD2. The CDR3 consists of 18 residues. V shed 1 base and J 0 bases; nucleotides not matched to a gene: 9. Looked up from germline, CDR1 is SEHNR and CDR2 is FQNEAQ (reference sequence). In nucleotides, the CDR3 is TGTGCCAGCAGCTTAGTAGGTCGCGCGGGAGACTCCTACAATGAGCAGTTCTTC. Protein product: CASSLVGRAGDSYNEQFF.

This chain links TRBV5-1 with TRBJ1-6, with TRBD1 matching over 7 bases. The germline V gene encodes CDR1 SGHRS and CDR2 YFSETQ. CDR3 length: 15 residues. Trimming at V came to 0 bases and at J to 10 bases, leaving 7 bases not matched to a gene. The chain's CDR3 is CASSLGGGARSPLHF. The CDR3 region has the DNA TGCGCCAGCAGCTTGGGAGGGGGCGCGAGATCACCCCTCCACTTT.

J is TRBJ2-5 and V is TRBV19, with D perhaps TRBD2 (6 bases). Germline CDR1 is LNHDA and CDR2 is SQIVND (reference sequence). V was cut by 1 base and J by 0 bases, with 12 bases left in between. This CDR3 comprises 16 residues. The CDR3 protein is CASSIAPGLHQETQYF. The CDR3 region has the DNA TGTGCCAGTAGTATAGCCCCGGGACTGCACCAAGAGACCCAGTACTTC.

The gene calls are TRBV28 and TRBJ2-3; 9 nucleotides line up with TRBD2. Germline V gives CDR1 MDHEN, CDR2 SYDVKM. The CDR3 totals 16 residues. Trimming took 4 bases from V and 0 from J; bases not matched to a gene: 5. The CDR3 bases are TGTGCCAGCAGTTACCAAGCGGGGGGAAGCACAGATACGCAGTATTTT. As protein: CASSYQAGGSTDTQYF.

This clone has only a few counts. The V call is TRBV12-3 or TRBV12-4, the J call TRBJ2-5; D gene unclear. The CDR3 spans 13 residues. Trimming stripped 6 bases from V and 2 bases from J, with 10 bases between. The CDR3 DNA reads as TGTGCCAGCAGCCGGTCCCCTCAAGAGACCCAGTACTTC. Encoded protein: CASSRSPQETQYF.

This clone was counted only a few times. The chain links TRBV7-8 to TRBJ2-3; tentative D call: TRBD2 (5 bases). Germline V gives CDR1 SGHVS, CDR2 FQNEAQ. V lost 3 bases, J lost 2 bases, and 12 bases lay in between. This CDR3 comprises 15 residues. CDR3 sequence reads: CASSLRAPITDTQYF. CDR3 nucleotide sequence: TGTGCCAGCAGCTTGAGGGCACCCATCACAGATACGCAGTATTTT.

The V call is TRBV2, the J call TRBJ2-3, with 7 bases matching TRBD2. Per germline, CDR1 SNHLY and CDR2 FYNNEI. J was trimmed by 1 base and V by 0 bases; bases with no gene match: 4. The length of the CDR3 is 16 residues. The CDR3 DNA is TGTGCCAGCAGTGAAGCCCAGCGGGGACGCACAGATACGCAGTATTTT. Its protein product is CASSEAQRGRTDTQYF. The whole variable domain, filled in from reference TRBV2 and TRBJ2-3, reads EPEVTQTPSHQVTQMGQEVILRCVPISNHLYFYWYRQILGQKVEFLVSFYNNEISEKSEIFDDQFSVERPDGSNFTLKIRSTKLEDSAMYFCASSEAQRGRTDTQYFGPGTRLTVL.

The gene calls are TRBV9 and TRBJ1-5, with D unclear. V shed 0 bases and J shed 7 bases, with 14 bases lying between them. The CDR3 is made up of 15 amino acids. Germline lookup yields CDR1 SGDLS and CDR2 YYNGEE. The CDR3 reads CASSVDEGWGQPQHF. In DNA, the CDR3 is TGTGCCAGCAGCGTAGACGAGGGTTGGGGACAGCCCCAGCATTTT.

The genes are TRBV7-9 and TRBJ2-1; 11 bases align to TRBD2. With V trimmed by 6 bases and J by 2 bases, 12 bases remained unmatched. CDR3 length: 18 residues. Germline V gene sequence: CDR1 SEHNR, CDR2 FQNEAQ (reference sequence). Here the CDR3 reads CASRANRLAGIPYNEQFF. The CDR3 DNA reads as TGTGCCAGCAGGGCTAACAGACTAGCGGGGATACCCTACAATGAGCAGTTCTTC.